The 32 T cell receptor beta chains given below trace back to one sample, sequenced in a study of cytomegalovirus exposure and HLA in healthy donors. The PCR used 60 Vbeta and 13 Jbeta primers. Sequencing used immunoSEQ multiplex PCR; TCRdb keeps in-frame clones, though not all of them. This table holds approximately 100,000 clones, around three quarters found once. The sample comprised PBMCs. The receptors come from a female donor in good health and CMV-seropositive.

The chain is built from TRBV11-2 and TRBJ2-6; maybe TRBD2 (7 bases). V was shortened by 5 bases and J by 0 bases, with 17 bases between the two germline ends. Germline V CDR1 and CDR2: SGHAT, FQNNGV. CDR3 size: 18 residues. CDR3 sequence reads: CASSPRGGSFSGANVLTF. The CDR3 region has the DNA TGTGCCAGCAGCCCCAGGGGAGGGAGCTTCTCTGGGGCCAACGTCCTGACTTTC.

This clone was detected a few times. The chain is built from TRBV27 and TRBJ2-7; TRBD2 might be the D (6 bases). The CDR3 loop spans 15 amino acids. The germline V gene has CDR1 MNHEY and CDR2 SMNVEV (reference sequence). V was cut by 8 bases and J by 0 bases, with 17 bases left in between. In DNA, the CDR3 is TGTGCCAGCGGCTATCCGAGGGGAGGCTCCTACGAGCAGTACTTC. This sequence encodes CASGYPRGGSYEQYF.

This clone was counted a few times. The CDR3 DNA follows: TGTGCCAGCAGTTATCAGGGAACCCAGCCCCAGCATTTT. Amino acid sequence: CASSYQGTQPQHF. The chain combines TRBV6-5 with TRBJ1-5, with D possibly TRBD1 on 5 matching bases. Trimming took off 3 bases at V and 7 bases at J, with 10 bases between the two ends. Germline CDR1 reads MNHEY; CDR2 reads SVGAGI. The CDR3 is made up of 13 amino acids.

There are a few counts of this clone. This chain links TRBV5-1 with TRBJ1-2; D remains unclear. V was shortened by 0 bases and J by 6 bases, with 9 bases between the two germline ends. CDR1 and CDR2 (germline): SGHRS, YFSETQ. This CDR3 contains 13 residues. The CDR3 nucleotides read TGCGCCAGCAGCTTGGAGGGAGTGAATGGCTACACCTTC. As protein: CASSLEGVNGYTF.

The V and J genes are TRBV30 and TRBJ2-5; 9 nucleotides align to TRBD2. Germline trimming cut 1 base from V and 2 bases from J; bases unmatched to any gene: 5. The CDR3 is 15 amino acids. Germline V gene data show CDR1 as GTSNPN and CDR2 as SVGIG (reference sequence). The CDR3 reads CAWSAGTSRQETQYF. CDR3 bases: TGTGCCTGGAGTGCCGGGACTAGCCGTCAAGAGACCCAGTACTTC.

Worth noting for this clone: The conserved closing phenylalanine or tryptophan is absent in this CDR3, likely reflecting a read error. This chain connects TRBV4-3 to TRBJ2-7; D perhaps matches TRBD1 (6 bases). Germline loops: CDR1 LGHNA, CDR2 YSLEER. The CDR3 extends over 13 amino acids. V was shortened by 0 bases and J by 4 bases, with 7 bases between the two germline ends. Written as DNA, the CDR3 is TGCGCCAGCAGCCAAGAAGGGGGTTACGAGCAGTACCTC. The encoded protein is CASSQEGGYEQYL.

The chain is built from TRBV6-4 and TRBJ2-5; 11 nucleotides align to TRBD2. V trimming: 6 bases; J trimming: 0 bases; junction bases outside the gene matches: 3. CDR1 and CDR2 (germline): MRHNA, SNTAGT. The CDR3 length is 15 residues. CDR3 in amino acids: CASSSSGGHQETQYF. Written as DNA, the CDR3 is TGTGCCAGCAGCTCTAGCGGGGGGCACCAAGAGACCCAGTACTTC.

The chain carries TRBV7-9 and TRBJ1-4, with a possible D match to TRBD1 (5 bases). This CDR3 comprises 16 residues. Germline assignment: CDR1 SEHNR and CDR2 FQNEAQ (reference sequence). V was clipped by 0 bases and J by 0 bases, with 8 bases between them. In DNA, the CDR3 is TGTGCCAGCAGCTTAGCCGGGGGGACAACTAATGAAAAACTGTTTTTT. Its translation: CASSLAGGTTNEKLFF.

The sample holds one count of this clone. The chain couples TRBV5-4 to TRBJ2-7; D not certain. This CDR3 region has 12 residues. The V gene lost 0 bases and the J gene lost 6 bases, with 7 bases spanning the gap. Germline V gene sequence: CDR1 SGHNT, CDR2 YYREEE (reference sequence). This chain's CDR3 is CASSLGYGEQYF. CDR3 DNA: TGTGCCAGCAGCTTGGGTTACGGCGAGCAGTACTTC. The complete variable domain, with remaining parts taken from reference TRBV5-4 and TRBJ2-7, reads ETGVTQSPTHLIKTRGQQVTLRCSSQSGHNTVSWYQQALGQGPQFIFQYYREEENGRGNFPPRFSGLQFPNYSSELNVNALELDDSALYLCASSLGYGEQYFGPGTRLTVT.

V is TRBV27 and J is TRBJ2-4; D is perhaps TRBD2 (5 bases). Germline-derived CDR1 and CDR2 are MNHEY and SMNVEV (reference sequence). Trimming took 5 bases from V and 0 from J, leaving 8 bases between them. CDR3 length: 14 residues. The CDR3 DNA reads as TGTGCCAGCAGTAGCGGATTAGCCAAAAACATTCAGTACTTC. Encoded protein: CASSSGLAKNIQYF.

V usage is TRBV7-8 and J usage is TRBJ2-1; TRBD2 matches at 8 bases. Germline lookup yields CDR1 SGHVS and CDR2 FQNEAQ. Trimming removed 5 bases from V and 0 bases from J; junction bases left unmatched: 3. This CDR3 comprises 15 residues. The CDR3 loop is CASSPGGSSYNEQFF. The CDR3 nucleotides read TGTGCCAGCAGCCCGGGGGGGAGCTCCTACAATGAGCAGTTCTTC.

The CDR3 spells CAWSVTGTDTQYF. The CDR3 bases are TGTGCCTGGAGCGTAACAGGGACAGATACGCAGTATTTT. J is TRBJ2-3 and V is TRBV30; the D gene is possibly TRBD1 (6 bases). CDR1 is GTSNPN and CDR2 is SVGIG in the germline V gene (reference sequence). There are 13 residues in the CDR3. With 3 bases removed from V and 3 bases from J, the gap between germline ends came to 10 bases.

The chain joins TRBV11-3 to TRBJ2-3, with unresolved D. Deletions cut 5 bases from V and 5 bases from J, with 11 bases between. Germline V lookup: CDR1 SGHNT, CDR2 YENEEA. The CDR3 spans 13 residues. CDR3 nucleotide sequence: TGTGCCAGCAGCCCCCGCGTTGGAGATACGCAGTATTTT. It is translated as CASSPRVGDTQYF.

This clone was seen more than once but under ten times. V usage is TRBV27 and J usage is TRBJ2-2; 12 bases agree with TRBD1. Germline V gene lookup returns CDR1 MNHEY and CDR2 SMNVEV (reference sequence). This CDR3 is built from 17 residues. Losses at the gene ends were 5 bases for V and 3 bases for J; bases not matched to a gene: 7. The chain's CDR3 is CASSQGQGALYTGELFF. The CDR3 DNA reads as TGTGCCAGCAGTCAGGGACAGGGGGCTTTGTACACCGGGGAGCTGTTTTTT.

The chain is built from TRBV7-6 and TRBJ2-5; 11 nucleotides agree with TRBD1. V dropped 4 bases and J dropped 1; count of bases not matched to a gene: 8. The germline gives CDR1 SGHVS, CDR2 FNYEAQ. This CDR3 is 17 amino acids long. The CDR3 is CASSSGGDRGVQETQYF. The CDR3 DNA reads TGTGCCAGCAGCTCGGGAGGGGACAGGGGGGTCCAAGAGACCCAGTACTTC.

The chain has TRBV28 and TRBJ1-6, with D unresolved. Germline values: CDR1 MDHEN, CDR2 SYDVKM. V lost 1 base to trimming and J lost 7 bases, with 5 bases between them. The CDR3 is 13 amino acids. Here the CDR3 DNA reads TGTGCCAGCAGTTTATTCGGGAATTCACCCCTCCACTTT. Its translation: CASSLFGNSPLHF.

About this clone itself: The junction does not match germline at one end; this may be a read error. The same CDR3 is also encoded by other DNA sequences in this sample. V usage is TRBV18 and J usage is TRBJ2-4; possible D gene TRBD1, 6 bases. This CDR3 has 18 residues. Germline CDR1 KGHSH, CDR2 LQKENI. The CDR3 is CASSPPGEALLAKNIQYF. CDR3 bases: TGTGCCAGCTCACCCCCAGGGGAAGCCTTATTAGCCAAAAACATCCAGTACTTC.

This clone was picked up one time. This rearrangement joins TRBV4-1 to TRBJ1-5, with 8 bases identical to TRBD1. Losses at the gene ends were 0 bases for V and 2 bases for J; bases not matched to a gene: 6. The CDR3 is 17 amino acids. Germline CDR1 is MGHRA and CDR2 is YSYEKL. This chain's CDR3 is CASSQDPVTGGNQPQHF. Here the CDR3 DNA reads TGCGCCAGCAGCCAAGATCCAGTGACAGGGGGCAATCAGCCCCAGCATTTT.

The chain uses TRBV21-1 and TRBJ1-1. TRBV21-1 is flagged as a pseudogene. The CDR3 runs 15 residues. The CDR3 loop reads CASRFRGPMNTEAFF. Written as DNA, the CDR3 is TGTGCCAGCAGGTTTCGAGGCCCCATGAACACTGAAGCTTTCTTT.

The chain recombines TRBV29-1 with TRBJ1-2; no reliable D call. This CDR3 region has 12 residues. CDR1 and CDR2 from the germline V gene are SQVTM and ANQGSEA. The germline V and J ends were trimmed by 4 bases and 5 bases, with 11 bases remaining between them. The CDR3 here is CSVVAVTYGYTF. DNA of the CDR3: TGCAGCGTTGTTGCAGTGACTTATGGCTACACCTTC.

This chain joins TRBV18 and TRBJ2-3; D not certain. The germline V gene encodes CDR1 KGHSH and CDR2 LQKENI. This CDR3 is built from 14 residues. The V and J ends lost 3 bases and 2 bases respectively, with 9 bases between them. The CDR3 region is CASSPPSLTDTQYF. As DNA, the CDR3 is TGTGCCAGCTCACCCCCGAGCCTCACAGATACGCAGTATTTT.

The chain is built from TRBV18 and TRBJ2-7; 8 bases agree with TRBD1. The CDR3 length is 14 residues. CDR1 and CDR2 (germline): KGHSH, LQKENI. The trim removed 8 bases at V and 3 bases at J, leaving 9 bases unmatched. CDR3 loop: CASTPGTGYYEQYF. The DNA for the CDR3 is TGTGCCAGCACTCCCGGGACAGGCTACTACGAGCAGTACTTC.

CDR3 sequence reads: CASSLSWGSSGRGGSYEQYF. The DNA of the CDR3 is TGCGCCAGCAGCTTGTCTTGGGGGTCTAGCGGGAGGGGCGGCTCCTACGAGCAGTACTTC. The chain uses TRBV5-1 and TRBJ2-7; 12 bases line up with TRBD2. V lost 1 base, J lost 0 bases, and 14 bases stayed unmatched. Per the germline V gene, CDR1 is SGHRS and CDR2 is YFSETQ. The CDR3 spans 20 residues.

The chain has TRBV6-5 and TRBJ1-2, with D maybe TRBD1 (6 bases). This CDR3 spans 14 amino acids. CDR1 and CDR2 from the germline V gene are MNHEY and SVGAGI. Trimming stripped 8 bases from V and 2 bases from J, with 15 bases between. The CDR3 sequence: CASGYNGQNYGYTF. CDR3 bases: TGTGCCAGCGGCTATAACGGACAGAACTATGGCTACACCTTC.

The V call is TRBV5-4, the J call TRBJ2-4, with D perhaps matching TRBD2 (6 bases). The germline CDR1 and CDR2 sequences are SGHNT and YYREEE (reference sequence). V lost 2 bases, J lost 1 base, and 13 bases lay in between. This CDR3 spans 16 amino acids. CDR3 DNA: TGTGCCAGCAGCTTCGGCGGGGCAGGGGCCAAAAACATTCAGTACTTC. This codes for CASSFGGAGAKNIQYF. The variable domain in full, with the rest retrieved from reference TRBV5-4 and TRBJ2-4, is ETGVTQSPTHLIKTRGQQVTLRCSSQSGHNTVSWYQQALGQGPQFIFQYYREEENGRGNFPPRFSGLQFPNYSSELNVNALELDDSALYLCASSFGGAGAKNIQYFGAGTRLSVL.

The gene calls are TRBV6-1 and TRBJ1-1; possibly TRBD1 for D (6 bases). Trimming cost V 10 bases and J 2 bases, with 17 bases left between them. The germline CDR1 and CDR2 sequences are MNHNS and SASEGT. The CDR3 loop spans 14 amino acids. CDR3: CATGAAGGNTEAFF. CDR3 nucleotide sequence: TGTGCCACAGGGGCCGCGGGGGGAAACACTGAAGCTTTCTTT.

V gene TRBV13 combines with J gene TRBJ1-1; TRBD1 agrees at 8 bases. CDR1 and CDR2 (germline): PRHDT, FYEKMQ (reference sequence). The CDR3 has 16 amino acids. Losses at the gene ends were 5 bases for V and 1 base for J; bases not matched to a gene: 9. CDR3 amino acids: CASSTNTGQGNTEAFF. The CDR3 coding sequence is TGTGCCAGCAGCACCAACACCGGACAGGGGAACACTGAAGCTTTCTTT.

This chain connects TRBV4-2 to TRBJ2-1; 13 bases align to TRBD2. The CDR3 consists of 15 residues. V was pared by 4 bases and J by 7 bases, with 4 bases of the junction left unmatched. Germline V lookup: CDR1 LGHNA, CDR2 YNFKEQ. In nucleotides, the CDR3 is TGTGCCAGCAGCCCACTAGCGGGGGGGAGTAATGAGCAGTTCTTC. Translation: CASSPLAGGSNEQFF.

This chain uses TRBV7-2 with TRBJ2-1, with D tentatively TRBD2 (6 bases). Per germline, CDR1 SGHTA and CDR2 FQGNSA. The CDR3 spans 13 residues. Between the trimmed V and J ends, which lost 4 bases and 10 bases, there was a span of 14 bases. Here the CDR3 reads CASSSSTRGEQFF. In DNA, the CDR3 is TGTGCCAGCAGCTCCTCGACCCGGGGGGAGCAGTTCTTC.

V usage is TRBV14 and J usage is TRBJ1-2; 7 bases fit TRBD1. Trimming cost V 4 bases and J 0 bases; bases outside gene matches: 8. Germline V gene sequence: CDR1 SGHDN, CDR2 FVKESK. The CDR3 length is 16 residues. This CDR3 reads CASSRSQGTTNYGYTF. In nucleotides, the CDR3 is TGTGCCAGCAGCCGGTCACAGGGGACAACTAACTATGGCTACACCTTC. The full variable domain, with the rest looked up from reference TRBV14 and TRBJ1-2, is EAGVTQFPSHSVIEKGQTVTLRCDPISGHDNLYWYRRVMGKEIKFLLHFVKESKQDESGMPNNRFLAERTGGTYSTLKVQPAELEDSGVYFCASSRSQGTTNYGYTFGSGTRLTVV.

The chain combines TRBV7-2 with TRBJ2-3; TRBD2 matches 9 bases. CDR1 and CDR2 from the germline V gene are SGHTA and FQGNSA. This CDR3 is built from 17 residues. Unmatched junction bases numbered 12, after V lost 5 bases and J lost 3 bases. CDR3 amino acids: CASSRLGGGGATDTQYF. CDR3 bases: TGTGCCAGCAGCCGCCTTGGGGGCGGGGGGGCGACAGATACGCAGTATTTT. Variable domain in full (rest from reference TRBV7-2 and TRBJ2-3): GAGVSQSPSNKVTEKGKDVELRCDPISGHTALYWYRQSLGQGLEFLIYFQGNSAPDKSGLPSDRFSAERTGGSVSTLTIQRTQQEDSAVYLCASSRLGGGGATDTQYFGPGTRLTVL.

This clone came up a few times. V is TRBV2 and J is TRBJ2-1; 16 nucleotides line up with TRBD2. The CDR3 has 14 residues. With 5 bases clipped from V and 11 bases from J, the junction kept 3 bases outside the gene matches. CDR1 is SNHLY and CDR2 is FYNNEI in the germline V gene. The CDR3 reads CASSLGLAGGKQFF. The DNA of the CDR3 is TGTGCCAGCAGTCTGGGACTAGCGGGGGGGAAGCAGTTCTTC. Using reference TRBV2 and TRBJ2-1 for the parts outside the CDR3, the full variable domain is EPEVTQTPSHQVTQMGQEVILRCVPISNHLYFYWYRQILGQKVEFLVSFYNNEISEKSEIFDDQFSVERPDGSNFTLKIRSTKLEDSAMYFCASSLGLAGGKQFFGPGTRLTVL.